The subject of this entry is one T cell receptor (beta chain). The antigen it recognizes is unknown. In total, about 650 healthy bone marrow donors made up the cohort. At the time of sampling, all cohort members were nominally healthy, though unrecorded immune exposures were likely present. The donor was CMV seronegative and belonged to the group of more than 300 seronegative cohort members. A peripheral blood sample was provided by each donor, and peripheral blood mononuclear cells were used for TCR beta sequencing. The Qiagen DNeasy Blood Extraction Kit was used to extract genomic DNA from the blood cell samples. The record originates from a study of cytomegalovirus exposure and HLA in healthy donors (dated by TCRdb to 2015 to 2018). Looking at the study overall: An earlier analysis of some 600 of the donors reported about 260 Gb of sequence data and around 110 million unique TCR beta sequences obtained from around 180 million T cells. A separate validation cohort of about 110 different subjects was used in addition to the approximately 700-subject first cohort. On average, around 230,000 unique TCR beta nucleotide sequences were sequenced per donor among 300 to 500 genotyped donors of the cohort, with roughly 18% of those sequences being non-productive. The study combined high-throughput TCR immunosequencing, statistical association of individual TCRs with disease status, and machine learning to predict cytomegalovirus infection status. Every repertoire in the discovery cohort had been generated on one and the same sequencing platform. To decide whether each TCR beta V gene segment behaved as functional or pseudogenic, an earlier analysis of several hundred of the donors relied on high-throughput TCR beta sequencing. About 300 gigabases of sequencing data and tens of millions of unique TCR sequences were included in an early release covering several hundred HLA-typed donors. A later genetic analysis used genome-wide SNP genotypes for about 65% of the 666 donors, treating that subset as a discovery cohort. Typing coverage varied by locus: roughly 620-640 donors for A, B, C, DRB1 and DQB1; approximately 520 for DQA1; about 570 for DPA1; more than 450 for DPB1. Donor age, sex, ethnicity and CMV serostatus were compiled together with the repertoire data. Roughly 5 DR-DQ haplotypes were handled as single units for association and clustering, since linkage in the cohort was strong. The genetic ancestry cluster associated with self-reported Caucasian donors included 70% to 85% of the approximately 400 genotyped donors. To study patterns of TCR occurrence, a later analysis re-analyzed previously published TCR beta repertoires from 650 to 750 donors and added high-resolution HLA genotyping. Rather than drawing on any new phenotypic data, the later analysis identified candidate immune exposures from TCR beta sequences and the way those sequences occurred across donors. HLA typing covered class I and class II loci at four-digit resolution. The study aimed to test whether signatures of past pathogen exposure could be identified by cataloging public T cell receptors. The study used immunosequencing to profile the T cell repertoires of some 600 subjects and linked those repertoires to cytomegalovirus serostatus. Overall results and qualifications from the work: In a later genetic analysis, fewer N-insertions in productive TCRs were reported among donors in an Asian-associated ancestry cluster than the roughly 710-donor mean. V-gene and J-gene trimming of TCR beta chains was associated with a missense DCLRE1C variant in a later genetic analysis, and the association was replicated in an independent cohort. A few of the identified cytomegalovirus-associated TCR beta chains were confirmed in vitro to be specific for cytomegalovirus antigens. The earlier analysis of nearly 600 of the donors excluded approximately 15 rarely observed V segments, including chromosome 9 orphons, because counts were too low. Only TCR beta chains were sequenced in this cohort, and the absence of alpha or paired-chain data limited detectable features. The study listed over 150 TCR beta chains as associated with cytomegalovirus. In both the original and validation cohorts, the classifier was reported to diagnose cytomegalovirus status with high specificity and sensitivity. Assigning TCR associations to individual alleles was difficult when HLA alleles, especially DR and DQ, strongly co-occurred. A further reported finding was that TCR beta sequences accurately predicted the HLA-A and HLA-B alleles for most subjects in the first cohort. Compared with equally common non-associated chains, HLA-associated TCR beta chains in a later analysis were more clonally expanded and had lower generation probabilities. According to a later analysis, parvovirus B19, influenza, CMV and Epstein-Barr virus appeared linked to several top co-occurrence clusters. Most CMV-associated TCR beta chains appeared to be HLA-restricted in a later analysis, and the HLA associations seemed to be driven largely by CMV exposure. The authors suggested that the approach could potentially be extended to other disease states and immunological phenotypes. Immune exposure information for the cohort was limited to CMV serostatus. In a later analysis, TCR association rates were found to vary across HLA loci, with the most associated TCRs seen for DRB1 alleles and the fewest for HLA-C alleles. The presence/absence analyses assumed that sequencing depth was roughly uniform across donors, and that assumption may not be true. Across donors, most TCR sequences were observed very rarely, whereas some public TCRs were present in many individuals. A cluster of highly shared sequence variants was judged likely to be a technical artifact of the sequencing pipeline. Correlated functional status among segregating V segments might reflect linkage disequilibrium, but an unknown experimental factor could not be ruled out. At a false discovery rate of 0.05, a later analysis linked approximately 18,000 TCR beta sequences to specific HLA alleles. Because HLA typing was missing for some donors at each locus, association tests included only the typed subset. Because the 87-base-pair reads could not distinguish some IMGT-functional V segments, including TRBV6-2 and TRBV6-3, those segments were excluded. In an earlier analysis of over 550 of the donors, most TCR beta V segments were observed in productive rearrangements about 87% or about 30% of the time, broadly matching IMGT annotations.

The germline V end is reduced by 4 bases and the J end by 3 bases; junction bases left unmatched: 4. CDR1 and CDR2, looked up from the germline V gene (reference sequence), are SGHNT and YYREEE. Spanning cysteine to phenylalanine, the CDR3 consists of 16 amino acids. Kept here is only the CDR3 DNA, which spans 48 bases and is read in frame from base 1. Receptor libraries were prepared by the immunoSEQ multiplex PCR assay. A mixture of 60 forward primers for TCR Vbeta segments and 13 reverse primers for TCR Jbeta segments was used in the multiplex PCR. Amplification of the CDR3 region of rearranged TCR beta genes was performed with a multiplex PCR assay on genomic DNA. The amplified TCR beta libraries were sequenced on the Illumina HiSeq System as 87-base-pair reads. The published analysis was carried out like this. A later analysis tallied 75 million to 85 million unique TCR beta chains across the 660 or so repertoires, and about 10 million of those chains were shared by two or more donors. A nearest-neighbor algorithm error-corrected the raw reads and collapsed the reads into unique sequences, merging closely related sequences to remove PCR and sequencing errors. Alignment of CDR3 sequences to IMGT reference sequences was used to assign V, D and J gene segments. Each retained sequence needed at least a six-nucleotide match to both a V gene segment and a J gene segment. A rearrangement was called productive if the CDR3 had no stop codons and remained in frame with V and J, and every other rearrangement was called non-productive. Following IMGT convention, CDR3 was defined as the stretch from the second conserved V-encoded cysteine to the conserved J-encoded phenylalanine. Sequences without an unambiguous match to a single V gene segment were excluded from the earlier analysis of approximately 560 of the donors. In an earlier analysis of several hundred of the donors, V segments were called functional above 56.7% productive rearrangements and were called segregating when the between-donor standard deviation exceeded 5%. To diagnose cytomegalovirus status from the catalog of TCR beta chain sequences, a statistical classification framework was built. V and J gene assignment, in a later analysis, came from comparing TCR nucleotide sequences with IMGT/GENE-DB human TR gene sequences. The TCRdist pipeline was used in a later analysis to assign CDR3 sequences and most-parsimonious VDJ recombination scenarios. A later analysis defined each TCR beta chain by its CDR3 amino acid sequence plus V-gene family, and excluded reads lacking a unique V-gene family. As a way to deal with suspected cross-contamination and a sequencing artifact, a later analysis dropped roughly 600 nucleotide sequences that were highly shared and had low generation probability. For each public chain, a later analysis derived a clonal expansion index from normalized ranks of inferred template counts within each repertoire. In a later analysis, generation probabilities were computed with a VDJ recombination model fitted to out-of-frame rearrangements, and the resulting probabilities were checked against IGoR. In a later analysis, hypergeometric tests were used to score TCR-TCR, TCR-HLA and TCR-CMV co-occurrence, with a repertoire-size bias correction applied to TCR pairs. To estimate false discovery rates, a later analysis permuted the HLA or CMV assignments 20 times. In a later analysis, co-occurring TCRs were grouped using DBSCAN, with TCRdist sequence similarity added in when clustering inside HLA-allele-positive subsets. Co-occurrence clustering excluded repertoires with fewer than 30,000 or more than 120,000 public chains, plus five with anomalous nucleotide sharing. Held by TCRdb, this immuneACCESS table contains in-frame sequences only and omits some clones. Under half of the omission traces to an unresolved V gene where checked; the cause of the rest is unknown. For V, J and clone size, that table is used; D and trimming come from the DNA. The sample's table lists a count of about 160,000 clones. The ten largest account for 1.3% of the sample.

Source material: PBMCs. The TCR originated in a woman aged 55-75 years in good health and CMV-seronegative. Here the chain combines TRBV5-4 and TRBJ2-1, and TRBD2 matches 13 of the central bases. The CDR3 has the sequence CASSRLAGGSYNEQFF. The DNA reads TGTGCCAGCAGCCGACTAGCGGGGGGAAGCTACAATGAGCAGTTCTTC.